These 27 T cell receptor beta chains share one sample of origin, sequenced in a study of T cells after yellow fever vaccination. TCRdb analysed the 5' RACE reads with MiXCR anew, one entry per CDR3 protein. The repertoire holds about 73,000 distinct CDR3 sequences, with 7.5% to 9% as singletons. Here the sequenced sample was CD8+ T cells sorted from PBMCs, taken on the day of the yellow fever booster vaccination. The receptors were gathered from a man under 40 who received the YFV17D yellow fever vaccine.

This clonotype was found a few times. V usage is TRBV28 and J usage is TRBJ2-1, with D possibly matching TRBD2 (6 bases). CDR3 length: 16 residues. Trimming took off 3 bases at V and 6 bases at J, with 18 bases between the two ends. Germline CDR1 MDHEN, CDR2 SYDVKM. The CDR3 nucleotides read TGTGCCAGCAGTTTCGACCGGGACTTGGGGACCAATGAGCAGTTCTTC. Protein product: CASSFDRDLGTNEQFF. Variable domain in full (rest from reference TRBV28 and TRBJ2-1): DVKVTQSSRYLVKRTGEKVFLECVQDMDHENMFWYRQDPGLGLRLIYFSYDVKMKEKGDIPEGYSVSREKKERFSLILESASTNQTSMYLCASSFDRDLGTNEQFFGPGTRLTVL.

A few counts support this clonotype. The rearrangement uses TRBV12-5 and TRBJ2-7; D is unclear. The CDR3 is 11 amino acids. V lost 2 bases and J 7 bases, leaving 6 bases between the germline ends. Per germline, CDR1 LGHNT and CDR2 FRNRAP. CDR3 loop: CASGLSPEQYF. For the CDR3, the DNA is TGTGCTAGTGGTTTGTCGCCAGAGCAGTACTTC.

This clonotype was found many times. CDR3 bases: TGTGCCAGCAGTTATAAGGGGGATCACACCGGGGAGCTGTTTTTT. This translates into CASSYKGDHTGELFF. The rearrangement links TRBV6-2 or TRBV6-3 to TRBJ2-2; a possible D gene is TRBD1 (6 bases). V lost 3 bases to trimming and J lost 3 bases, with 11 bases between them. The germline V gene has CDR1 MNHEY and CDR2 SVGEGT. This CDR3 has 15 residues.

This clonotype was counted many times. The chain recombines TRBV29-1 with TRBJ2-1; a weak D match, TRBD2 (5 bases). Trimming cost V 3 bases and J 0 bases, with 12 bases left between them. The length of the CDR3 is 15 residues. Germline assignment: CDR1 SQVTM and CDR2 ANQGSEA. The CDR3 spells CSVESLANSYNEQFF. In DNA form, the CDR3 reads TGCAGCGTTGAGAGTCTAGCAAACTCCTACAATGAGCAGTTCTTC.

This clonotype was seen a few times. This rearrangement joins TRBV15 to TRBJ2-7, with TRBD1 identical over 8 bases. Looked up from germline, CDR1 is LNHNV and CDR2 is YYDKDF (reference sequence). V lost 4 bases to trimming and J lost 3 bases; unmatched junction nucleotides: 2. This CDR3 is built from 13 residues. CDR3 sequence: CATSTTGGYEQYF. DNA of the CDR3: TGTGCCACCAGCACCACAGGGGGCTACGAGCAGTACTTC.

This clonotype showed up just a few times. The genes are TRBV2 and TRBJ2-1; D unresolved. The CDR3 spans 12 residues. From germline, CDR1 is SNHLY and CDR2 FYNNEI. Between the trimmed V and J ends, which lost 6 bases and 6 bases, there was a span of 9 bases. The CDR3 DNA follows: TGTGCCAGCAGCGAAATAACCAATGAGCAGTTCTTC. Its translation is CASSEITNEQFF.

The chain uses TRBV6-2 or TRBV6-3 and TRBJ2-3, with 7 nucleotides matching TRBD2. Germline CDR1 MNHEY, CDR2 SVGEGT. J was trimmed by 3 bases and V by 7 bases; bases with no gene match: 19. CDR3 length equals 18 residues. The CDR3 reads CASKVIVQRESGTDTQYF. CDR3 coding DNA: TGTGCCAGCAAGGTGATCGTTCAGCGGGAATCTGGTACAGATACGCAGTATTTT.

This clonotype was observed a few times. The chain is built from TRBV9 and TRBJ2-3; D unclear. From germline, CDR1 is SGDLS and CDR2 YYNGEE. The CDR3 consists of 14 residues. V gave up 3 bases and J gave up 5 bases, with 13 bases separating them. The CDR3 here is CASSEGSVLDTQYF. CDR3 nucleotides: TGTGCCAGCAGCGAGGGATCAGTTCTAGATACGCAGTATTTT.

The chain uses TRBV19 and TRBJ2-1; maybe TRBD2 (6 bases). This CDR3 region has 15 residues. V gave up 8 bases and J gave up 2 bases, with 16 bases separating them. The germline V gene encodes CDR1 LNHDA and CDR2 SQIVND (reference sequence). CDR3 DNA: TGTGCCAGTGGCCGGAAAGCGGGTGCCTACAATGAGCAGTTCTTC. Translating it yields CASGRKAGAYNEQFF.

The chain employs TRBV12-3 or TRBV12-4 and TRBJ1-1, with D perhaps TRBD1 (6 bases). The length of the CDR3 is 14 residues. Trimming stripped 3 bases from V and 5 bases from J, with 13 bases between. The CDR3 sequence: CASSFLGGTTEAFF. The CDR3 DNA reads TGTGCCAGCAGTTTTCTAGGGGGTACGACTGAAGCTTTCTTT.

This clonotype was observed at least ten times. The rearrangement uses TRBV11-2 and TRBJ2-5; D unclear. With 5 bases removed from V and 4 bases from J, the gap between germline ends came to 17 bases. CDR1 and CDR2 from the germline V gene are SGHAT and FQNNGV. The CDR3 is 15 residues long. CDR3 sequence: CASSPRRYTAETQYF. The CDR3 nucleotides are TGTGCCAGCAGCCCCCGACGCTATACGGCAGAGACCCAGTACTTC.

The CDR3 reads CASSLLRSSYEQYF. The CDR3 DNA reads TGTGCCAGCAGCTTATTAAGGAGCTCCTACGAGCAGTACTTC. The gene calls are TRBV11-2 and TRBJ2-7; the D is unclear. V was trimmed by 2 bases and J by 0 bases, leaving 8 bases between them. CDR1 SGHAT and CDR2 FQNNGV come from the germline V gene. The CDR3 totals 14 residues.

This clonotype was recorded a few times. The J gene is TRBJ2-7, the V gene TRBV5-1; 7 bases are a match to TRBD1. Germline CDR1 and CDR2: SGHRS and YFSETQ. With 4 bases clipped from V and 0 bases from J, the junction kept 7 bases outside the gene matches. The length of the CDR3 is 15 residues. CDR3 sequence reads: CASSGPGQSSYEQYF. CDR3 nucleotide sequence: TGCGCCAGCAGCGGTCCGGGACAGAGCTCCTACGAGCAGTACTTC.

V and J are TRBV14 and TRBJ1-1; D not certain. Trimming took 6 bases from V and 8 from J, leaving 13 bases between them. The germline V gene encodes CDR1 SGHDN and CDR2 FVKESK. This CDR3 spans 12 amino acids. In DNA, the CDR3 is TGTGCCAGCAGTTCAGCGTCGTGGGAAGCTTTCTTT. Its translation: CASSSASWEAFF. Variable domain in full (rest from reference TRBV14 and TRBJ1-1): EAGVTQFPSHSVIEKGQTVTLRCDPISGHDNLYWYRRVMGKEIKFLLHFVKESKQDESGMPNNRFLAERTGGTYSTLKVQPAELEDSGVYFCASSSASWEAFFGQGTRLTVV.

This clonotype was counted a few times. The CDR3 loop is CASSYSLGAVYEQYF. Written as DNA, the CDR3 is TGTGCCAGCAGTTACTCGCTAGGAGCCGTTTACGAGCAGTACTTC. The V gene is TRBV6-2 or TRBV6-3, the J gene TRBJ2-7; D gene unclear. The CDR3 sequence is 15 residues long. Germline values: CDR1 MNHEY, CDR2 SVGEGT. The V end lost 0 bases, the J end lost 4 bases, and 13 bases lay between the germline ends.

This clonotype was detected ten times or more. The J gene is TRBJ2-7, the V gene TRBV20-1; 8 bases match TRBD2. V was pared by 3 bases and J by 6 bases, with 16 bases of the junction left unmatched. Germline V gene sequence: CDR1 DFQATT, CDR2 SNEGSKA (reference sequence). The CDR3 sequence is 16 residues long. CDR3: CSASERATGGLGEQYF. The CDR3 DNA is TGCAGTGCTAGCGAGAGGGCTACGGGAGGGCTGGGCGAGCAGTACTTC.

This clonotype was seen ten or more times. V gene TRBV12-3 or TRBV12-4 combines with J gene TRBJ2-1; 10 nucleotides match TRBD2. Germline trimming cut 4 bases from V and 2 bases from J; bases unmatched to any gene: 5. The CDR3 runs to 16 residues. The CDR3 sequence is CASSYRLAGAYNEQFF. In DNA form, the CDR3 reads TGTGCCAGCAGTTATAGGCTAGCGGGAGCCTACAATGAGCAGTTCTTC.

This clonotype was counted a few times. The J gene is TRBJ2-3, the V gene TRBV14; no clear D. V was trimmed by 4 bases and J by 4 bases, leaving 9 bases between them. This CDR3 is 13 amino acids long. Germline loops: CDR1 SGHDN, CDR2 FVKESK. The CDR3 here is CASSLTLADTQYF. The CDR3 DNA sequence: TGTGCCAGCAGCCTCACTCTGGCAGATACGCAGTATTTT.

This rearrangement joins TRBV20-1 to TRBJ2-7, with D possibly matching TRBD1 (5 bases). CDR3 length: 16 residues. Germline-derived CDR1 and CDR2 are DFQATT and SNEGSKA (reference sequence). V lost 3 bases and J 4 bases, leaving 22 bases between the germline ends. The CDR3 loop reads CSASLGLGAETYEQYF. In nucleotides, the CDR3 is TGCAGTGCTAGCCTAGGCCTTGGGGCAGAGACTTACGAGCAGTACTTC.

This clonotype was counted at least ten times. This chain connects TRBV5-1 to TRBJ1-1; maybe TRBD1 (6 bases). Germline loops: CDR1 SGHRS, CDR2 YFSETQ. The CDR3 is made up of 14 amino acids. V lost 4 bases to trimming and J lost 5 bases, with 15 bases between them. The CDR3 here is CASSHGGGGTEAFF. CDR3 coding DNA: TGCGCCAGCAGCCACGGGGGCGGAGGTACTGAAGCTTTCTTT.

This clonotype was observed many times. V and J are TRBV2 and TRBJ2-1; 11 nucleotides align to TRBD2. Germline lookup yields CDR1 SNHLY and CDR2 FYNNEI. This CDR3 spans 13 amino acids. The V gene end was trimmed by 11 bases and the J gene end by 9 bases; junction bases not matched to a gene: 9. The CDR3 sequence is CALKLAGAGEQFF. The CDR3 nucleotides are TGTGCCCTCAAACTAGCGGGAGCCGGTGAGCAGTTCTTC.

The genes are TRBV10-3 and TRBJ1-5, with D hard to call. Germline CDR1 is ENHRY and CDR2 is SYGVKD. This CDR3 is built from 15 residues. Deletions cut 3 bases from V and 5 bases from J, with 14 bases between. Here the CDR3 reads CAISDPGEAHQPQHF. In DNA form, the CDR3 reads TGTGCCATCAGTGACCCCGGGGAGGCGCATCAGCCCCAGCATTTT.

This clonotype was found many times. The chain recombines TRBV11-1 with TRBJ2-1, with no clear D. The germline V and J ends were trimmed by 5 bases and 8 bases, with 13 bases remaining between them. Germline V CDR1 and CDR2: SGHAT, FQDESV (reference sequence). This CDR3 is 13 amino acids long. The CDR3 DNA is TGTGCCAGCAGCACCCCTGGCCGTCATGAGCAGTTCTTC. This gives the protein CASSTPGRHEQFF.

This clonotype was recorded many times. This rearrangement joins TRBV7-9 to TRBJ2-1; no clear D. Per the germline V gene, CDR1 is SEHNR and CDR2 is FQNEAQ (reference sequence). The CDR3 extends over 13 amino acids. Between the trimmed V and J ends, which lost 4 bases and 8 bases, there was a span of 12 bases. CDR3 sequence (DNA): TGTGCCAGCAGCTCGAGTGGTTGGGATGAGCAGTTCTTC. Encoded protein: CASSSSGWDEQFF.

V and J are TRBV5-6 and TRBJ1-1; no reliable D call. The CDR3 spans 12 residues. Deletions cut 7 bases from V and 1 base from J, with 8 bases between. Germline V CDR1 and CDR2: SGHDT, YYEEEE. CDR3 sequence reads: CASSEGNTEAFF. In DNA, the CDR3 is TGTGCCAGCTCGGAAGGGAACACTGAAGCTTTCTTT.

The table lists this clonotype with a few counts. The chain couples TRBV18 to TRBJ2-3, with TRBD1 matching 8 bases. From germline, CDR1 is KGHSH and CDR2 LQKENI. V trimming: 3 bases; J trimming: 1 base; junction bases outside the gene matches: 12. CDR3 length: 18 amino acids. The CDR3 DNA is TGTGCCAGCTCACCGGAACAGGGGGTGTTACTTCGCACAGATACGCAGTATTTT. This gives the protein CASSPEQGVLLRTDTQYF.

This clonotype was observed at least ten times. The V call is TRBV28, the J call TRBJ2-5; D gene unclear. The length of the CDR3 is 15 residues. Trimming left V 10 bases short and J 2 bases short, with 20 bases between. Per germline, CDR1 MDHEN and CDR2 SYDVKM. This chain's CDR3 is CATLSPGHVQETQYF. Written as DNA, the CDR3 is TGTGCCACCCTCTCACCGGGCCACGTACAAGAGACCCAGTACTTC. The variable domain in full, with the rest retrieved from reference TRBV28 and TRBJ2-5, is DVKVTQSSRYLVKRTGEKVFLECVQDMDHENMFWYRQDPGLGLRLIYFSYDVKMKEKGDIPEGYSVSREKKERFSLILESASTNQTSMYLCATLSPGHVQETQYFGPGTRLLVL.